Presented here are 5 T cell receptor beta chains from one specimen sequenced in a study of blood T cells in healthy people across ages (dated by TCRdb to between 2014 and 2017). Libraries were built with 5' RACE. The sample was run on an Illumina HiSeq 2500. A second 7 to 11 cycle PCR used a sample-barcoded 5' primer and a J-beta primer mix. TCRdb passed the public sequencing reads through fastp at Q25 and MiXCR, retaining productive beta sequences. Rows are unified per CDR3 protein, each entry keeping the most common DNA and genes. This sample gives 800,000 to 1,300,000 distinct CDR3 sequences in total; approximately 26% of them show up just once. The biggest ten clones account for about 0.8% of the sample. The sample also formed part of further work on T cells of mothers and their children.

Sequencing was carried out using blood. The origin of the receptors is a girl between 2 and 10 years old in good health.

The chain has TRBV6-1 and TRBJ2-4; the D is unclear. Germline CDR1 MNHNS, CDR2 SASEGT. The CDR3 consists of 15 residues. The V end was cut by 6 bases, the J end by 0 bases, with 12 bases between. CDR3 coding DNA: TGTGCCAGCAGGACCCAGGCCTTAGCCAAAAACATTCAGTACTTC. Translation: CASRTQALAKNIQYF.

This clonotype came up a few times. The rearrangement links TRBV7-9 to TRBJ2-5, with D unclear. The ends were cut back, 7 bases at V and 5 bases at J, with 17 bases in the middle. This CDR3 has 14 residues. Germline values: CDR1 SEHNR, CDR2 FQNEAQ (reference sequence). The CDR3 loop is CASTFPLPSETQYF. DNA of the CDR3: TGTGCCAGCACCTTCCCGTTACCAAGCGAGACCCAGTACTTC. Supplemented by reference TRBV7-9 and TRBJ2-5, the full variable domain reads DTGVSQNPRHKITKRGQNVTFRCDPISEHNRLYWYRQTLGQGPEFLTYFQNEAQLEKSRLLSDRFSAERPKGSFSTLEIQRTEQGDSAMYLCASTFPLPSETQYFGPGTRLLVL.

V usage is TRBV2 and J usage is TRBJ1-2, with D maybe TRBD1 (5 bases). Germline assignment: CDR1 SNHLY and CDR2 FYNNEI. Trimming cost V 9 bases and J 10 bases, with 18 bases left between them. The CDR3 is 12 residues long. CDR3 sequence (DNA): TGTGCCAGTAATACGGGGCCCGGCTCCTACACCTTC. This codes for CASNTGPGSYTF.

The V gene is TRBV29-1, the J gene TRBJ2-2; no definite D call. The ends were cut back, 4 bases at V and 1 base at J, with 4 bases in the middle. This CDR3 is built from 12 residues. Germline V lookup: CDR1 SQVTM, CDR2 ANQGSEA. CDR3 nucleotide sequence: TGCAGCGTTGTCCAGAACACCGGGGAGCTGTTTTTT. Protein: CSVVQNTGELFF.

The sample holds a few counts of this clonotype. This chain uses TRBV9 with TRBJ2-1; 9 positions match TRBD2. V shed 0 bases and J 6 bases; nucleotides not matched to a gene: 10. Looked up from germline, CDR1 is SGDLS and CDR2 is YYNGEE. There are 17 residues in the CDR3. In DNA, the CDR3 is TGTGCCAGCAGCGTAGTCGTGGAGCGGGGGGCCTTCAATGAGCAGTTCTTC. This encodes CASSVVVERGAFNEQFF.